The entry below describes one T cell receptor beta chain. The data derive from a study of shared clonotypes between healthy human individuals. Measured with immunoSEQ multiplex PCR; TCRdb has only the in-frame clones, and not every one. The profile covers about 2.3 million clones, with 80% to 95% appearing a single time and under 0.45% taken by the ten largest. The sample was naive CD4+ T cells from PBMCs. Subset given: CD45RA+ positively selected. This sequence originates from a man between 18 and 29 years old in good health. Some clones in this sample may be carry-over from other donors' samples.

CDR3 in DNA: TGCAGCGTTGTACGGGGTTATACCGGGGAGCTGTTTTTT. Its translation is CSVVRGYTGELFF. The chain links TRBV29-1 to TRBJ2-2, with D possibly being TRBD2 (5 bases). With 4 bases removed from V and 5 bases from J, the gap between germline ends came to 11 bases. Germline V CDR1 and CDR2: SQVTM, ANQGSEA. The CDR3 length is 13 residues.